This T cell receptor (beta chain) derives from a study of blood T cell repertoires in COVID-19. About the study: The analysed material was cDNA or gDNA that came from T cells, B-cell-depleted T cells, or PBMCs.

The repertoire was sequenced with immunoSEQ multiplex PCR; TCRdb's copy has only in-frame clones and lacks some. The data hold around 400,000 clones, with approximately 90% observed a single time. Trimming cost V 1 base and J 1 base, with 8 bases left between them. This CDR3 contains 14 residues. Per the germline V gene, CDR1 is SGHTS and CDR2 is YDEGEE. Sequences were obtained from PBMCs or T cells enriched from blood (not recorded which). V and J are TRBV5-8 and TRBJ1-1; D call uncertain. This clonotype was obtained from a woman aged 40 to 50 who had been exposed to COVID-19. CDR3 bases: TGTGCCAGCAGCTTGTATCGGAGGAACACTGAAGCTTTCTTT. Translating gives CASSLYRRNTEAFF.